The rows below give T cell receptor beta chains drawn from one sample of a study of blood T cell repertoires in COVID-19. Profiling relied on immunoSEQ multiplex PCR, and the TCRdb table lists in-frame clones only, not all of them. The sample lists 200,000 or so clones; roughly 80% were seen once. Sequenced sample: peripheral blood. The source of these receptors is a woman younger than 45 with acute or convalescent COVID-19. Each CDR3 is given with its conserved first and last residue. The D gene is left open where the match is weak. The listing skips clone size in some rows; elsewhere it reads once, few, many or a size class.

V	size	D	J	CDR3	DNA
TRBV6-1	-	TRBD1	TRBJ2-7	CASSARDSQVPYEQYF	TGTGCCAGCAGTGCCCGGGACAGCCAAGTCCCCTACGAGCAGTACTTC
TRBV5-4	-	TRBD2	TRBJ2-3	CASSPHSGSTDTQYF	TGTGCCAGCAGCCCACATAGCGGGAGCACAGATACGCAGTATTTT
TRBV2	-	-	TRBJ2-5	CASSEVKAGTQYF	TGTGCCAGCAGTGAGGTAAAAGCTGGGACCCAGTACTTC
TRBV24-1	-	-	TRBJ1-6	CATSDLPHFARPGGSSYNSPLHF	TGTGCCACCAGTGATTTGCCCCATTTCGCCCGCCCGGGGGGGAGCTCCTATAATTCACCCCTCCACTTT
TRBV2	-	TRBD1	TRBJ2-1	CARGDRGNEQFF	TGTGCCAGAGGCGACAGGGGAAATGAGCAGTTCTTC
TRBV7-9	-	-	TRBJ2-2	CASSSRVRDTGELFF	TGTGCCAGCAGCTCACGGGTGAGGGACACCGGGGAGCTGTTTTTT
TRBV28	-	-	TRBJ1-4	CASSPHMGGIEKLFF	TGTGCCAGCAGTCCCCATATGGGGGGAATTGAAAAACTGTTTTTT
TRBV28	-	-	TRBJ1-2	CASSPLNFLIYGYTF	TGTGCCAGCAGTCCCTTAAATTTTTTAATCTATGGCTACACCTTC
TRBV7-2	-	-	TRBJ2-7	CASSTGTHHYEQYF	TGTGCCAGCAGCACCGGGACACACCACTACGAGCAGTACTTC
TRBV6-2/TRBV6-3	-	TRBD1	TRBJ2-7	CASSRTGSSYEQYF	TGTGCCAGCAGCCGGACAGGGAGCTCCTACGAGCAGTACTTC
TRBV7-3	-	-	TRBJ1-5	CASSLKGEGNQPQHF	TGTGCCAGCAGCTTAAAAGGGGAGGGCAATCAGCCCCAGCATTTT
TRBV6-1	-	-	TRBJ2-7	CASSAGGHLPFYEQYF	TGTGCCAGCAGTGCTGGGGGACACCTGCCCTTCTACGAGCAGTACTTC
TRBV30	-	-	TRBJ2-7	CAWNPRGVIPYYEQYF	TGTGCCTGGAACCCCAGGGGGGTGATCCCATACTACGAGCAGTACTTC
TRBV28	-	TRBD1	TRBJ1-1	CASSTTGITEAFF	TGTGCCAGCAGCACGACAGGGATCACTGAAGCTTTCTTT
TRBV28	-	-	TRBJ1-1	CASSPDRKNTEAFF	TGTGCCAGCAGTCCCGACAGGAAGAACACTGAAGCTTTCTTT
TRBV5-1	-	TRBD2	TRBJ2-3	CASSPRLAGGVSTDTQYF	TGCGCCAGCAGCCCCCGACTAGCGGGGGGGGTTAGCACAGATACGCAGTATTTT
TRBV5-4	few	-	TRBJ1-1	CASSHTGRNTEAFF	TGTGCCAGCAGCCATACCGGGAGGAACACTGAAGCTTTCTTT
TRBV19	-	-	TRBJ1-4	CASQNRGYNEKLFF	TGTGCCTCACAAAACCGAGGTTATAATGAAAAACTGTTTTTT
TRBV30	few	-	TRBJ1-1	CAWSGPWSTEAFF	TGTGCCTGGAGTGGGCCTTGGTCGACTGAAGCTTTCTTT
TRBV19	-	-	TRBJ2-2	CASSPTNTGELFF	TGTGCCAGTAGTCCAACTAACACCGGGGAGCTGTTTTTT
TRBV15	-	TRBD2	TRBJ2-1	CATSSPELAGLEQFF	TGTGCCACCAGCTCTCCCGAACTAGCGGGCCTAGAGCAGTTCTTC
TRBV19	once	-	TRBJ1-1	CASSSLRGTEAFF	TGTGCCAGTAGTTCTCTCCGGGGCACTGAAGCTTTCTTT
TRBV7-2	-	TRBD2	TRBJ2-2	CASGTSGSKITGELFF	TGTGCCTCCGGGACTAGCGGGAGTAAGATCACCGGGGAGCTGTTTTTT
TRBV9	-	-	TRBJ1-4	CASSPGGVLAANEKLFF	TGTGCCAGCAGCCCTGGGGGGGTCTTGGCGGCTAATGAAAAACTGTTTTTT
TRBV25-1	few	TRBD1	TRBJ2-7	CASSGYDRGLYEQYF	TGTGCCAGCAGTGGGTATGACAGGGGGCTATACGAGCAGTACTTC
TRBV7-8	once	-	TRBJ2-7	CASSFRDKGVREQYF	TGTGCCAGCAGCTTCCGGGACAAGGGTGTGCGGGAGCAGTACTTC
TRBV12-3/TRBV12-4	-	-	TRBJ1-1	CASSLVAAEAFF	TGTGCCAGCAGTTTAGTTGCGGCTGAAGCTTTCTTT
TRBV5-1	few	TRBD1	TRBJ1-6	CASSELGQASNSPLHF	TGCGCCAGCAGCGAATTAGGACAGGCCTCCAATTCACCCCTCCACTTT
TRBV5-1	-	-	TRBJ2-6	CASSPWALTGTGANVLTF	TGCGCCAGCAGCCCCTGGGCCCTAACGGGAACTGGGGCCAACGTCCTGACTTTC
TRBV12-3/TRBV12-4	once	-	TRBJ1-3	CASSGYRENTIYF	TGTGCCAGCAGTGGGTACAGGGAAAACACCATATATTTT
TRBV5-1	-	TRBD2	TRBJ2-3	CASSSGLDTDTQYF	TGCGCCAGCAGCTCGGGACTAGACACAGATACGCAGTATTTT
TRBV18	-	TRBD1	TRBJ1-5	CASSPRTGADQPQHF	TGTGCCAGCTCACCACGGACAGGGGCGGATCAGCCCCAGCATTTT
TRBV6-5	-	-	TRBJ1-4	CASMIDPGRNEKLFF	TGTGCCAGCATGATTGACCCGGGGAGGAATGAAAAACTGTTTTTT
TRBV6-5	many	-	TRBJ1-1	CASSLRALTYTEAFF	TGTGCCAGCAGCCTGCGGGCGCTGACCTACACTGAAGCTTTCTTT